This is a list of T cell receptor beta chains from one sample in a study of shared clonotypes between healthy human individuals. Sequencing was performed with immunoSEQ multiplex PCR; in TCRdb, only in-frame clones are kept and a portion is missing. The sample consists of 2 million to 2.5 million clones, almost 96% of them appearing once. Sequencing was performed on naive CD4+ T cells sorted from blood. The source is a man in his late teens or twenties in good health. CDR3s include the opening cysteine and the closing phenylalanine or tryptophan. The D gene is left open where the match is weak. Expanded clones are given a class, and other clones once, few, many or no size at all.

TRBJ1-5,TRBD1,.,TRBV28,CASSWTGGKDQPQHF,TGTGCCAGCAGTTGGACAGGGGGTAAAGATCAGCCCCAGCATTTT
TRBJ1-3,.,.,TRBV29-1,CSAIVTAGADTIYF,TGCAGCGCGATTGTGACCGCCGGGGCAGACACCATATATTTT
TRBJ1-1,.,once,TRBV2,CASSAQGMNTEAFF,TGTGCCAGCAGTGCGCAGGGAATGAACACTGAAGCTTTCTTT
TRBJ2-5,.,.,TRBV27,CASSFWPSETQYF,TGTGCCAGCAGTTTCTGGCCCTCAGAGACCCAGTACTTC
TRBJ2-3,.,.,TRBV11-2,CASSPSDWITDTQYF,TGTGCCAGCAGCCCATCGGACTGGATCACAGATACGCAGTATTTT
TRBJ2-5,.,.,TRBV21-1,CASTILQGVETQYF,TGTGCCAGCACCATCCTACAGGGGGTAGAGACCCAGTACTTC
TRBJ2-1,.,.,TRBV4-3,CASSQIGSPYNEQFF,TGCGCCAGCAGCCAGATCGGGTCACCCTACAATGAGCAGTTCTTC
TRBJ2-7,TRBD1,.,TRBV5-1,CASSLSTGNYEQYF,TGCGCCAGCAGCTTATCGACAGGGAACTACGAGCAGTACTTC
TRBJ1-2,.,few,TRBV25-1,CASPRGGYTF,TGTGCCAGCCCGAGGGGCGGCTACACCTTC
TRBJ2-1,.,.,TRBV10-3,CAISEQGRHEQFF,TGTGCCATCAGTGAGCAGGGGAGGCATGAGCAGTTCTTC
TRBJ2-7,TRBD2,.,TRBV4-1,CASSQSRAGGLSYEQYF,TGCGCCAGCAGCCAATCCCGAGCGGGAGGGCTCTCCTACGAGCAGTACTTC
TRBJ1-5,TRBD1,.,TRBV12-5,CASGLSSGQFNQPQHF,TGTGCTAGTGGGTTATCTTCGGGACAGTTTAATCAGCCCCAGCATTTT
TRBJ1-2,.,once,TRBV29-1,CSVDHGYTF,TGCAGCGTTGATCATGGCTACACCTTC
TRBJ1-5,TRBD1,.,TRBV6-5,CASKYRGNSNQPQHF,TGTGCCAGCAAATACAGGGGGAATAGCAATCAGCCCCAGCATTTT
TRBJ1-1,.,.,TRBV6-1,CASKKGVNTEAFF,TGTGCCAGCAAGAAAGGGGTGAACACTGAAGCTTTCTTT
TRBJ2-5,TRBD1,once,TRBV4-1,CASSQIQGETQYF,TGCGCCAGCAGCCAAATACAGGGGGAGACCCAGTACTTC
TRBJ2-5,.,.,TRBV11-2,CASSLDRGLAAYF,TGTGCCAGCAGCTTAGATAGGGGGCTAGCGGCCTACTTC
TRBJ1-4,.,.,TRBV5-1,CASTLNPSLTNEKLFF,TGCGCCAGCACCCTTAATCCGAGCCTAACTAATGAAAAACTGTTTTTT
TRBJ2-3,.,.,TRBV6-5,CASTLTGGDTQYF,TGTGCCAGCACCCTTACCGGTGGGGATACGCAGTATTTT
TRBJ2-6,.,.,TRBV6-1,CASSEDRKPGANVLTF,TGTGCCAGCAGTGAGGACAGAAAGCCTGGGGCCAACGTCCTGACTTTC
TRBJ1-4,.,.,TRBV19,CASISTTNEKLFF,TGTGCCAGTATTTCGACAACTAATGAAAAACTGTTTTTT
TRBJ2-5,TRBD1,.,TRBV5-1,CASRLIPLAGTGEQETQYF,TGCGCCAGCAGACTCATTCCCCTCGCCGGGACAGGGGAACAAGAGACCCAGTACTTC
TRBJ1-2,.,.,TRBV10-3,CAISLDSTNYGYTF,TGTGCCATCAGTCTAGATTCTACTAACTATGGCTACACCTTC
TRBJ2-7,TRBD2,.,TRBV5-1,CASSLASGYEQYF,TGCGCCAGCAGCTTAGCTAGCGGGTACGAGCAGTACTTC
TRBJ2-1,.,.,TRBV7-2,CASSPQAATREQFF,TGTGCCAGCAGCCCCCAGGCTGCCACCCGGGAGCAGTTCTTC
TRBJ1-2,TRBD1,.,TRBV18,CASSPPQGAAWVTF,TGTGCCAGCTCACCACCGCAGGGGGCTGCGTGGGTCACCTTC
TRBJ1-2,.,.,TRBV28,CASMGSGYGYTF,TGTGCCAGCATGGGCTCTGGGTATGGCTACACCTTC
TRBJ2-3,.,.,TRBV28,CASSLGSTDTQYF,TGTGCCAGCAGTTTGGGCAGCACAGATACGCAGTATTTT
TRBJ2-7,TRBD2,.,TRBV5-4,CASSSPGLAGATYEQYF,TGTGCCAGCAGCTCCCCGGGACTAGCGGGAGCAACCTACGAGCAGTACTTC
TRBJ2-7,TRBD2,.,TRBV5-1,CASSSSGTSFSYEQYF,TGCGCCAGCAGCTCGTCCGGGACTAGCTTCTCCTACGAGCAGTACTTC
TRBJ1-5,.,once,TRBV6-5,CASSYDGVQPQHF,TGTGCCAGCAGTTACGATGGGGTCCAGCCCCAGCATTTT
TRBJ2-1,TRBD2,.,TRBV5-1,CATAERLAGNNEQFF,TGCGCCACAGCAGAGAGGCTAGCGGGAAACAATGAGCAGTTCTTC
TRBJ2-7,.,.,TRBV5-1,CASSLVGGLDEQYF,TGCGCCAGCAGCTTGGTAGGAGGGTTAGACGAGCAGTACTTC
TRBJ1-6,.,once,TRBV30,CAWSVYPNSPLHF,TGTGCCTGGAGTGTATATCCGAATTCACCCCTCCACTTT
TRBJ2-2,.,.,TRBV5-1,CASSSGIGGGGELFF,TGCGCCAGCAGCTCCGGGATAGGGGGTGGCGGGGAGCTGTTTTTT
TRBJ2-1,.,.,TRBV2,CASKLSSSEYNEQFF,TGTGCCAGCAAGCTCTCTTCTTCAGAATACAATGAGCAGTTCTTC
TRBJ2-3,TRBD1,.,TRBV7-3,CASSLGTGPDTQYF,TGTGCCAGCAGCTTAGGGACAGGTCCAGATACGCAGTATTTT
TRBJ1-1,.,.,TRBV30,CAWRRQGSTEAFF,TGTGCCTGGAGGAGGCAGGGGAGCACTGAAGCTTTCTTT
TRBJ2-3,.,.,TRBV6-6,CASSPPGGPSTDTQYF,TGTGCCAGCAGTCCCCCCGGGGGTCCTAGCACAGATACGCAGTATTTT
TRBJ1-6,.,.,TRBV5-1,CASSSGVARNSPLHF,TGCGCCAGCAGCTCGGGGGTGGCGCGGAATTCACCCCTCCACTTT
TRBJ2-2,TRBD1,.,TRBV5-1,CASSGQGTGTGELFF,TGCGCCAGCAGCGGGCAAGGGACAGGGACCGGGGAGCTGTTTTTT
TRBJ1-1,.,.,TRBV18,CASSSRDSLNTEAFF,TGTGCCAGCTCGTCACGGGACTCCCTGAACACTGAAGCTTTCTTT
TRBJ2-7,TRBD1,once,TRBV5-6,CASSFRDRPSYEQYF,TGTGCCAGCAGCTTCCGGGACAGGCCAAGTTACGAGCAGTACTTC
TRBJ2-7,.,.,TRBV5-6,CASSLVGADEQYF,TGTGCCAGCAGCTTGGTGGGAGCGGACGAGCAGTACTTC
TRBJ2-3,TRBD1,.,TRBV5-4,CASSLWAGGRVTDTQYF,TGTGCCAGCAGCTTGTGGGCAGGGGGAAGGGTAACAGATACGCAGTATTTT
TRBJ2-5,.,.,TRBV5-4,CASSAPGPGQRETQYF,TGTGCCAGCAGCGCTCCGGGGCCCGGCCAAAGAGAGACCCAGTACTTC
TRBJ1-2,.,.,TRBV28,CASSFGRSYTF,TGTGCCAGCAGTTTCGGCCGTAGCTACACCTTC
TRBJ1-1,.,.,TRBV9,CASSVATGNTEAFF,TGTGCCAGCAGCGTAGCTACAGGAAACACTGAAGCTTTCTTT
TRBJ2-7,TRBD2,.,TRBV4-3,CASSQFSGRAVYEQYF,TGCGCCAGCAGCCAGTTTAGCGGGAGGGCCGTCTACGAGCAGTACTTC